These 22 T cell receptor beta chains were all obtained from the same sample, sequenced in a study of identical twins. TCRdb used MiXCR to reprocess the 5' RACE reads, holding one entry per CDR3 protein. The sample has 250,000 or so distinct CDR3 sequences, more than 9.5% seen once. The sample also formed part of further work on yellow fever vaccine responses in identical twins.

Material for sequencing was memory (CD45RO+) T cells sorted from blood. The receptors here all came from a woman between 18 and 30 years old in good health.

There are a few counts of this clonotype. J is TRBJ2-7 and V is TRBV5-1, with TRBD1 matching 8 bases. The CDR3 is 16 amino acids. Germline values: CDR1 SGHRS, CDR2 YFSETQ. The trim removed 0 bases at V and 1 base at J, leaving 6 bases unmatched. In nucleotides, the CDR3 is TGCGCCAGCAGCTTGGAGGTTGGGACAGGATCCTACGAGCAGTACTTC. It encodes CASSLEVGTGSYEQYF.

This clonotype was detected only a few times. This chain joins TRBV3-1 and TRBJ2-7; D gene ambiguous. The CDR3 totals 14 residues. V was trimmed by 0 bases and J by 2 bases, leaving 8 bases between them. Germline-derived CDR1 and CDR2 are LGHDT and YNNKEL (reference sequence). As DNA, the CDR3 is TGTGCCAGCAGCCAAGACGGACGACCCTACGAGCAGTACTTC. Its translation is CASSQDGRPYEQYF.

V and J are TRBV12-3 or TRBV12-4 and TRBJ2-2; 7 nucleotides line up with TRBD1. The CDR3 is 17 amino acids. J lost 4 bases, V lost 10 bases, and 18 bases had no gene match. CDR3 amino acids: CAISSDRTGRGTGELFF. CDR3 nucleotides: TGTGCCATCAGCTCGGACAGGACGGGTAGAGGCACCGGGGAGCTGTTTTTT.

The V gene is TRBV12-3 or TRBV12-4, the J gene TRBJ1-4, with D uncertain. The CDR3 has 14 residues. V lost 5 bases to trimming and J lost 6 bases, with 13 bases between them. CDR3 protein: CASSPKVSDEKLFF. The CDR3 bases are TGTGCCAGCAGTCCTAAAGTTTCTGATGAAAAACTGTTTTTT.

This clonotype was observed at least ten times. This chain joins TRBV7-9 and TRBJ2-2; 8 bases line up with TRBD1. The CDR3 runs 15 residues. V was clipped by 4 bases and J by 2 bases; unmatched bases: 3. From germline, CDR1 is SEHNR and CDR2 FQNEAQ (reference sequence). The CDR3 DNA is TGTGCCAGCAGCTCGGACAGGGCAAACACCGGGGAGCTGTTTTTT. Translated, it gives CASSSDRANTGELFF.

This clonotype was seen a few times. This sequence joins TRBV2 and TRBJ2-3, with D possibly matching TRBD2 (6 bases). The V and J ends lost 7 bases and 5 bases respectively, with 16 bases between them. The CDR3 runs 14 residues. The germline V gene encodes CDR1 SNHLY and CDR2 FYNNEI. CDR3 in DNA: TGTGCCAGCAAAGGAGGTCAGGGAGGAGATACGCAGTATTTT. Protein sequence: CASKGGQGGDTQYF.

Written as DNA, the CDR3 is TGTGCCAGCAGCCAAGGTTCCCGACTAGGAGCACCCCTCCACTTT. It specifies CASSQGSRLGAPLHF. This chain joins TRBV3-1 and TRBJ1-6; no clear D. The germline V gene encodes CDR1 LGHDT and CDR2 YNNKEL (reference sequence). CDR3 length: 15 residues. The germline V and J ends were trimmed by 1 base and 11 bases, with 15 bases remaining between them.

In DNA form, the CDR3 reads TGTGCCAGTAGTACCCGGACAGGGGAGAACTACGAGCAGTACTTC. Residues: CASSTRTGENYEQYF. The V and J genes are TRBV19 and TRBJ2-7; TRBD1 agrees at 9 bases. V was pared by 4 bases and J by 3 bases, with 7 bases of the junction left unmatched. The CDR3 is 15 residues long. CDR1 and CDR2 from the germline V gene are LNHDA and SQIVND (reference sequence).

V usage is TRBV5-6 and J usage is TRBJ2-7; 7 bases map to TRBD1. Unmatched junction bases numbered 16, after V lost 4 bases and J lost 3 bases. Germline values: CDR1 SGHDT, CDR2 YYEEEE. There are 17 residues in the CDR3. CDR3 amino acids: CASSPTFFATGIYEQYF. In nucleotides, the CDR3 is TGTGCCAGCAGCCCTACATTCTTTGCGACAGGGATCTACGAGCAGTACTTC.

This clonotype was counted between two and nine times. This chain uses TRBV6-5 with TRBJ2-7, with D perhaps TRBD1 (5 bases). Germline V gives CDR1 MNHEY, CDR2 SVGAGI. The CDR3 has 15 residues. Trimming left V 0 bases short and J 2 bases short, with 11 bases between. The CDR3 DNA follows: TGTGCCAGCAGTTACTCACCGACAGCTACCTACGAGCAGTACTTC. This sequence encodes CASSYSPTATYEQYF.

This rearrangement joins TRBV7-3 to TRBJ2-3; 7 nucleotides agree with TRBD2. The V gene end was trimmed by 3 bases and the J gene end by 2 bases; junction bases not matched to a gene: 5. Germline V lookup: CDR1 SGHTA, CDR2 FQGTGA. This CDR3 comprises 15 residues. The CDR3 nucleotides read TGTGCCAGCAGCTTGACTAGCCACCCCACAGATACGCAGTATTTT. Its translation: CASSLTSHPTDTQYF.

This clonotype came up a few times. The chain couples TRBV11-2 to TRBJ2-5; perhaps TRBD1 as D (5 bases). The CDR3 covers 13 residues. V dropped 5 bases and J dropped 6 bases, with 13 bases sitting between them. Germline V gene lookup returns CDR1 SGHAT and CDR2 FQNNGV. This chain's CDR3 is CASSPQGGQTQYF. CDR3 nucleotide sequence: TGTGCCAGCAGCCCCCAGGGTGGACAGACCCAGTACTTC.

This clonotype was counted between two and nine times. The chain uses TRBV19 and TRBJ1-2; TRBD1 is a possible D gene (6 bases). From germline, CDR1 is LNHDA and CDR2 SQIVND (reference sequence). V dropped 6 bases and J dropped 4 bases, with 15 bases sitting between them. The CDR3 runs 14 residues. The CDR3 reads CASSGQNRAYGYTF. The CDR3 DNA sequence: TGTGCCAGTAGCGGACAGAACCGGGCCTATGGCTACACCTTC.

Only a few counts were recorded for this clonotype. CDR3 in DNA: TGTGCCAGCAGAGGACAGGCCGCCTACGAGCAGTACTTC. It encodes CASRGQAAYEQYF. The rearrangement links TRBV11-2 to TRBJ2-7, with 7 positions matching TRBD1. CDR3 length: 13 residues. V lost 6 bases and J lost 2; bases outside the gene matches: 4. Germline V gene sequence: CDR1 SGHAT, CDR2 FQNNGV.

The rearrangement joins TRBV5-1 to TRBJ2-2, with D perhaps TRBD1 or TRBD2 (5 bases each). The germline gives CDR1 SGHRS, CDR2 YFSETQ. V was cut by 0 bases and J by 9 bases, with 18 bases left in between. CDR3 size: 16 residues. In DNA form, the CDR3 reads TGCGCCAGCAGCTTGGCCGGTAGGGACGCGGACCGGGAGCTGTTTTTT. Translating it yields CASSLAGRDADRELFF.

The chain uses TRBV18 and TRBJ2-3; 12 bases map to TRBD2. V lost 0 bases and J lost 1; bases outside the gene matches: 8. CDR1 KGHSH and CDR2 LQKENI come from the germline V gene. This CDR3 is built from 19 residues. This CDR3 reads CASSPPGASGRARTDTQYF. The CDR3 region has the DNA TGTGCCAGCTCACCACCGGGGGCTAGCGGGAGGGCCCGCACAGATACGCAGTATTTT.

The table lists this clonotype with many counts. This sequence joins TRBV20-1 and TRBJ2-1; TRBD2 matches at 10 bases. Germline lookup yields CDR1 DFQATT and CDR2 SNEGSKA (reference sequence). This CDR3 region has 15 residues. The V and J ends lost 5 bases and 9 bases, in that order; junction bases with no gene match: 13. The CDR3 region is CSAPPQPSGSSEQFF. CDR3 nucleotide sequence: TGCAGTGCTCCTCCGCAGCCTAGCGGGAGCAGTGAGCAGTTCTTC.

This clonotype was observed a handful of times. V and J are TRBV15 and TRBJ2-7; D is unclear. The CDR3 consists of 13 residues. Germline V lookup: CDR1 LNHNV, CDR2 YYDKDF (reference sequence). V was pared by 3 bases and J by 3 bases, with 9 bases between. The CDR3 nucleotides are TGTGCCACCAGCAGGAGGCGAAACTACGAGCAGTACTTC. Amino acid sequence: CATSRRRNYEQYF.

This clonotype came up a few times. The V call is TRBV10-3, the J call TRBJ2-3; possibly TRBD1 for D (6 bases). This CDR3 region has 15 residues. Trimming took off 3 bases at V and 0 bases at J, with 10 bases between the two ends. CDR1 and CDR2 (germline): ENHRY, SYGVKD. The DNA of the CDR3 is TGTGCCATCAGTGAAACAGGGTTAAGCACAGATACGCAGTATTTT. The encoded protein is CAISETGLSTDTQYF.

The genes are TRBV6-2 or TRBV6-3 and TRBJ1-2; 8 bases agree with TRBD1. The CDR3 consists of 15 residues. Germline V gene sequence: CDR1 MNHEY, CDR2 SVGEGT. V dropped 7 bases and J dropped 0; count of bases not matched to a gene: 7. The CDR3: CASTPRDRPNYGYTF. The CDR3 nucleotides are TGTGCCAGCACCCCCCGGGACAGGCCTAACTATGGCTACACCTTC.

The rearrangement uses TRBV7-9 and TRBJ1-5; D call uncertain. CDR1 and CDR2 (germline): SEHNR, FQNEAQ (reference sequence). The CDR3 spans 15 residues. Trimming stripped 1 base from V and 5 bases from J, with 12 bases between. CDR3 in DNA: TGTGCCAGCAGCTTAGGTACTCCGGCAGATCAGCCCCAGCATTTT. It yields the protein CASSLGTPADQPQHF.

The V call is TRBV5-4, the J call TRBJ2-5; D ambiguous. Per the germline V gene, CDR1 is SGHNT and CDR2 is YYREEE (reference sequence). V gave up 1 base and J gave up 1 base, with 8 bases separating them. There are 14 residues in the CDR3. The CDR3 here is CASSLSAFQETQYF. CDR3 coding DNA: TGTGCCAGCAGCTTGTCGGCTTTCCAAGAGACCCAGTACTTC.